These T cell receptor beta chains were read from a single sample in a study of molecular identifiers for immune sequencing clone quantification. A single record per CDR3 protein comes from TCRdb applying MiXCR to the PCR reads. The data contain 550,000 to 750,000 distinct CDR3 sequences, less than 20% of them singletons. Material: naive CD8+ T cells from blood, with Jurkat cell RNA spiked in. These receptors were collected from a human donor in good health. Some libraries in this study had Jurkat cell RNA spiked in. CDR3s include the opening cysteine and the closing phenylalanine or tryptophan. A D gene is named only where the DNA matches it firmly. Size values are once, few and many counts, or a class for expanded clones, and some rows have none.

D gene	V gene	CDR3 length	clone size	J gene	CDR3 DNA	CDR3 protein
TRBD2	TRBV7-9	17	few	TRBJ2-3	TGTGCCAGCAGCTTAGGGGGAGCGGGAGAAAGCACAGATACGCAGTATTTT	CASSLGGAGESTDTQYF
TRBD1	TRBV24-1	15	-	TRBJ2-1	TGTGCCACCAGTGATCCCGCCACAGGGGTCAATGAGCAGTTCTTC	CATSDPATGVNEQFF
TRBD2	TRBV27	14	many	TRBJ2-7	TGTGCCAGCAGTTTGTCTAGCGGGGGTTACGAGCAGTACTTC	CASSLSSGGYEQYF
-	TRBV19	13	many	TRBJ1-2	TGTGCCAGTAGATTCCCCGGAGGCTATGGCTACACCTTC	CASRFPGGYGYTF
-	TRBV5-5	14	-	TRBJ1-5	TGTGCCAGCAGCTTGGTAGCAGGGATGGAGCCCCAGCATTTT	CASSLVAGMEPQHF
-	TRBV19	16	many	TRBJ1-5	TGTGCCAGTAGTATAGTTCGGACACCGAGCAATCAGCCCCAGCATTTT	CASSIVRTPSNQPQHF
-	TRBV4-3	15	-	TRBJ1-2	TGCGCCAGCAGCCAAGATTACCCAGGCTACTATGGCTACACCTTC	CASSQDYPGYYGYTF
-	TRBV6-6	16	many	TRBJ2-3	TGTGCCAGCAGTTACTTTGCACGGGTAGACACAGATACGCAGTATTTT	CASSYFARVDTDTQYF
-	TRBV10-3	14	-	TRBJ1-2	TGTGCCATCAGTGAGTCCGCCAGGGGACCCGGCGCCACCTTC	CAISESARGPGATF
TRBD1	TRBV13	16	-	TRBJ1-4	TGTGCCAGCAGCCTCCGGGACAGGGCCCTTAATGAAAAACTGTTTTTT	CASSLRDRALNEKLFF
-	TRBV27	16	-	TRBJ2-2	TGTGCCAGCAGTCCCACCCTGATGGGGGCCTCCGGGGAGCTGTTTTTT	CASSPTLMGASGELFF
TRBD1	TRBV7-9	16	many	TRBJ1-1	TGTGCCAGCAGCCCAGCGGGACAGCCCATGAACACTGAAGCTTTCTTT	CASSPAGQPMNTEAFF
TRBD1	TRBV20-1	18	many	TRBJ1-2	TGCAGTGCTAGAGATCCTCGGACAGGGTCGGTAGTGGGATATGGCTACACCTTC	CSARDPRTGSVVGYGYTF
-	TRBV12-3/TRBV12-4	12	many	TRBJ1-1	TGTGCCAGCAGTTTTGGGGGCCCTGAAGCTTTCTTT	CASSFGGPEAFF
-	TRBV15	13	many	TRBJ2-7	TGTGCCACCAGCAGAGGACAGACCTACGAGCAGTACTTC	CATSRGQTYEQYF
-	TRBV6-1	13	few	TRBJ2-7	TGTGCCACCCGCCCCACTAGTAGTCCCGAGCAGTACTTC	CATRPTSSPEQYF
TRBD1	TRBV2	14	few	TRBJ2-7	TGTGCCAGCATCAGAGGGACAGGGAACCACGAGCAGTACTTC	CASIRGTGNHEQYF
TRBD1	TRBV2	18	many	TRBJ2-4	TGTGCCAGCAGTTTCCCCAGACAGGGGGCGTTGAGCAAAAACATTCAGTACTTC	CASSFPRQGALSKNIQYF
-	TRBV29-1	13	many	TRBJ2-2	TGCAGCGCCGCCCAGGCGAACACCGGGGAGCTGTTTTTT	CSAAQANTGELFF
-	TRBV7-2	16	many	TRBJ1-4	TGTGCCAGCAGCTTAGATTCCGCGACAGGTAGAACGTCAGTATTTTTT	CASSLDSATGRTSVFF
-	TRBV24-1	13	few	TRBJ2-7	TGTGCCACCAGTGTAACAGGGCTAGGGGAGCAGTACTTC	CATSVTGLGEQYF
-	TRBV4-3	17	few	TRBJ2-3	TGCGCCAGCAGCCAAGATCGAGTAGGGTCCGCCACAGATACGCAGTATTTT	CASSQDRVGSATDTQYF